The clone carrying this TCR beta chain was observed a few times. This specimen comes from a study of T cells after yellow fever vaccination. Each CDR3 protein is one row after TCRdb ran MiXCR on the 5' RACE reads. This table has a few hundred thousand distinct CDR3 sequences, roughly 8.7% appearing once. CDR1 and CDR2 (germline): MDHEN, SYDVKM. This CDR3 has 16 residues. V gave up 3 bases and J gave up 4 bases; unmatched junction bases: 9. This TCR came from a man aged 18 to 30 who received the YFV17D yellow fever vaccine. The sequenced sample was PBMCs, obtained on the day of the first yellow fever vaccination. The chain uses TRBV28 and TRBJ1-1; 9 bases agree with TRBD1. Written as DNA, the CDR3 is TGTGCCAGCAGTTTCACGGACAGGGGAGAGGTCACTGAAGCTTTCTTT. Translating gives CASSFTDRGEVTEAFF.